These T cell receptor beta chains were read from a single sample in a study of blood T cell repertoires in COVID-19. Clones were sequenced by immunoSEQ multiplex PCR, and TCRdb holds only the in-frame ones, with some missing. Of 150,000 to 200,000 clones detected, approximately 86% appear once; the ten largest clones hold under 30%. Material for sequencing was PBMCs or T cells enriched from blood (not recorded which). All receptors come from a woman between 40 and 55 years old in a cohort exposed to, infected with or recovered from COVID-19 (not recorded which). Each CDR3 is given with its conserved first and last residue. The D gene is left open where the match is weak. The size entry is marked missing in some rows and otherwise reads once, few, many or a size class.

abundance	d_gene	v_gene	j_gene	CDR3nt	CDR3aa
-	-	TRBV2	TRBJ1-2	TGTGCCAGCAGTGAACGACAGTTCTCAATCAATGGCTACACCTTC	CASSERQFSINGYTF
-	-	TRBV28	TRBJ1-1	TGTGCCAGCAGTTTTAACAGGGTCTTCTCAGCTTTCTTT	CASSFNRVFSAFF
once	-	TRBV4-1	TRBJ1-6	TGCGCCAGCAGCCAAGCGGGGCAGGGGATCGGTTCACCCCTCCACTTT	CASSQAGQGIGSPLHF
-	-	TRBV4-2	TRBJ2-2	TGTGCCAGCAGCCAAGATAGTTGGGGCGGGATCCCCGGGGAGCTGTTTTTT	CASSQDSWGGIPGELFF
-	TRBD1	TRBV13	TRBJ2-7	TGTGCCAGCAGCTTAGAGGACAGGGGATACGAGCAGTACTTC	CASSLEDRGYEQYF
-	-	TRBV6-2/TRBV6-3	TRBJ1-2	TGTGCCAGCAGCCCCAGCGGTTATGGCTACACCTTC	CASSPSGYGYTF
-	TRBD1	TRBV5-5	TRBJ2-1	TGTGCCAGCAGCTTGGTGTGGGACAGGGATATCCCGCCGGAGCAGTTCTTC	CASSLVWDRDIPPEQFF
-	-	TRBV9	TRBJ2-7	TGTGCCAGCAGCGTAGCTACTGGCGAGCAGTACTTC	CASSVATGEQYF
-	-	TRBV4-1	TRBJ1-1	TGCGCCAGCAGCCAAGGCGGACAGATGAACACTGAAGCTTTCTTT	CASSQGGQMNTEAFF
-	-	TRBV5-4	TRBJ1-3	TGTGCCAGCAGCCTCCGGGACACCTCTGGAAACACCATATATTTT	CASSLRDTSGNTIYF
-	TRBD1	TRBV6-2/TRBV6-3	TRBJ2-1	TGTGCCAGCAGTTCTTCTGGGACAGAGAAGCAGTTCTTC	CASSSSGTEKQFF
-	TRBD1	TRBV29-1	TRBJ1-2	TGCAGCGTCGACCGTATCGGACAGGGGAATTTTTATACGAATGGCTACACCTTC	CSVDRIGQGNFYTNGYTF
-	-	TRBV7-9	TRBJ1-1	TGTGCCAGCAGCCTAGGGGGACAGAACACTGAAGCTTTCTTT	CASSLGGQNTEAFF
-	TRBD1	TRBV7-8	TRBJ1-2	TGTGCCAGCAGCCCTTTTACAGGGGGCTATAGGGGCTACACCTTC	CASSPFTGGYRGYTF
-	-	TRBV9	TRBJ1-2	TGTGCCAGCACCCAGGGGAATCAGGCCTATGGCTACACCTTC	CASTQGNQAYGYTF
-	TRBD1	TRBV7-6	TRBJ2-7	TGTGCCAGCAGCTCGGGACAGGGAAACGAGCAGTACTTC	CASSSGQGNEQYF
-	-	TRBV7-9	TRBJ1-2	TGTGCCAGCAGCCCCGCGGTGGATTACTATGGCTACACCTTC	CASSPAVDYYGYTF
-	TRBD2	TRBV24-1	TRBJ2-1	TGTGCCACAGCTCCGGGACTAGCGGGATCGAGCTCCTACAATGAGCAGTTCTTC	CATAPGLAGSSSYNEQFF
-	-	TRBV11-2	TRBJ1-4	TGTGCCAGCAGCATCACAGGGATTGGAGAAAAACTGTTTTTT	CASSITGIGEKLFF
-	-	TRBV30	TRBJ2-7	TGTGCCTGTTCCGGAGGGGACTTGCGCGGCGACGAGCAGTACTTC	CACSGGDLRGDEQYF
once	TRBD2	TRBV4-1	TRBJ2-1	TGCGCCAGCAGCCAGTTGGAACTAGCGGACAATGAGCAGTTCTTC	CASSQLELADNEQFF
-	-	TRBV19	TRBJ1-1	TGTGCCAGTAGTCCCCCACCCGGGGGGGTCGGCACTGAAGCTTTCTTT	CASSPPPGGVGTEAFF
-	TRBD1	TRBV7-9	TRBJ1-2	TGTGCCAGCAGAAAAACAGGGGGCGAGTATGGCTACACCTTC	CASRKTGGEYGYTF
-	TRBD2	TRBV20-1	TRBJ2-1	TGCAGTGCTAGTGGTACTAGCGGGGTTAGCAATGAGCAGTTCTTC	CSASGTSGVSNEQFF
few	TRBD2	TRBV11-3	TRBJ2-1	TGTGCCAGCAGCCCCCTCTCCGGACTAGCTTCGGGTGAGCAGTTCTTC	CASSPLSGLASGEQFF
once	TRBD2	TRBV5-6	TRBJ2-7	TGTGCCAGCAGCCAGGGAGGGTACAACGAGCAGTACTTC	CASSQGGYNEQYF
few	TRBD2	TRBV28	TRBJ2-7	TGTGCCAGCAGTTTGGGAGGGACCGGGCGGATTCGGCAGTACTTC	CASSLGGTGRIRQYF
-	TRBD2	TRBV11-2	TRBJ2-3	TGTGCCAGCAGCATAATAGCGGGGGGACGAGATACGCAGTATTTT	CASSIIAGGRDTQYF
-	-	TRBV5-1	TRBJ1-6	TGCGCCAGCAGCTTGCAAGGGGGAGTTAATTCACCCCTCCACTTT	CASSLQGGVNSPLHF
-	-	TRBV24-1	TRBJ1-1	TGTGCCACCAGTGATGCGGGGAGGGGGTCGGGACATGCCCCTGAAGCTTTCTTT	CATSDAGRGSGHAPEAFF
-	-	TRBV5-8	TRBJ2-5	TGTGCCAGCACCATTTTCGAGAACCAAGAGACCCAGTACTTC	CASTIFENQETQYF
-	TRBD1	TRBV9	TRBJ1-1	TGTGCCAGCAGCGCCGGACAGGGCACTGAAGCTTTCTTT	CASSAGQGTEAFF
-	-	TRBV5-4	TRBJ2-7	TGTGCCAGCAGCCGGACAGATCCCTACGAGCAGTACTTC	CASSRTDPYEQYF
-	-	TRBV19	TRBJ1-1	TGTGCCAGTGGGCGGGGAGCCGGGGGTGAAGCTTTCTTT	CASGRGAGGEAFF
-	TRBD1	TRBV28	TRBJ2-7	TGTGCCAGCAGCCACCCCCAGGCAGGGGGAAGGTACGAGCAGTACTTC	CASSHPQAGGRYEQYF
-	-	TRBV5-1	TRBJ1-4	TGCGCCAGCAGAGAGGGTTACGGGGAAAAACTGTTTTTT	CASREGYGEKLFF
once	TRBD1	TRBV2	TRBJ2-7	TGTGCCAGCAGTTTCGGACAGGGCTTTTACTACGAGCAGTACTTC	CASSFGQGFYYEQYF
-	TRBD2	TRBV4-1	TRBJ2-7	TGCGCCAGCAGCCGAGTCCCTAGCGGGAGGTACGAGCAGTACTTC	CASSRVPSGRYEQYF
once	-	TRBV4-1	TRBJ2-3	TGCGCCAGCAGCCAAGACAGGAGGACAGATACGCAGTATTTT	CASSQDRRTDTQYF